Each of the 17 T cell receptor beta chains below was sequenced from the same sample in a study of regulatory T cells in long-lasting Graves disease. Relying on iRepertoire HTBI primers and Arm-PCR of CDR3 regions, the team built TCR beta libraries. TCRdb recomputed calls from the multiplex PCR reads with MiXCR, one row per CDR3 protein. This sample has 350,000 to 550,000 distinct CDR3 sequences, with under 15% found just once. Time point in this sample: newly diagnosed GD, antithyroid drugs for less than 3 months. PBMC-extracted RNA yielded the TCR library. These data were also reused for a study on T cells in Graves' hyperthyroidism and ophthalmopathy.

The specimen comprised peripheral blood mononuclear cells (PBMCs), sampled at new diagnosis, from a patient treated with antithyroid drugs. Receptor source: a woman in her 30s with Graves disease.

This clonotype appeared many times. This chain links TRBV11-2 with TRBJ2-5; tentative D call: TRBD2 (5 bases). The CDR3 is 15 residues long. CDR1 and CDR2 from the germline V gene are SGHAT and FQNNGV. V lost 3 bases and J 7 bases, leaving 18 bases between the germline ends. The CDR3 nucleotides read TGTGCCAGCAGCTTGGGAGCCGCCTCCGGGTCGACCCAGTACTTC. Protein product: CASSLGAASGSTQYF. Drawing the rest from reference TRBV11-2 and TRBJ2-5, the complete variable domain is EAGVAQSPRYKIIEKRQSVAFWCNPISGHATLYWYQQILGQGPKLLIQFQNNGVVDDSQLPKDRFSAERLKGVDSTLKIQPAKLEDSAVYLCASSLGAASGSTQYFGPGTRLLVL.

This clonotype was picked up many times. The V gene is TRBV7-9, the J gene TRBJ2-7; 10 nucleotides line up with TRBD1. The CDR3 runs 14 residues. CDR1 is SEHNR and CDR2 is FQNEAQ in the germline V gene (reference sequence). Trimming took 6 bases from V and 4 from J; bases not matched to a gene: 6. The CDR3 DNA sequence: TGTGCCAGCAGGGAGACAGGGGGCTCGTACGAGCAGTACTTC. Its translation: CASRETGGSYEQYF. Filled out from reference TRBV7-9 and TRBJ2-7, the complete variable domain reads DTGVSQNPRHKITKRGQNVTFRCDPISEHNRLYWYRQTLGQGPEFLTYFQNEAQLEKSRLLSDRFSAERPKGSFSTLEIQRTEQGDSAMYLCASRETGGSYEQYFGPGTRLTVT.

This clonotype was seen at least ten times. This chain uses TRBV5-1 with TRBJ2-7; TRBD1 agrees at 8 bases. V was clipped by 4 bases and J by 3 bases; unmatched bases: 6. The length of the CDR3 is 14 residues. CDR1 and CDR2 (germline): SGHRS, YFSETQ. The CDR3 is CASSGSTGGYEQYF. CDR3 coding DNA: TGCGCCAGCAGCGGTAGTACAGGGGGCTACGAGCAGTACTTC.

This clonotype was picked up many times. The rearrangement joins TRBV20-1 to TRBJ2-3; D ambiguous. The V end lost 2 bases, the J end lost 4 bases, and 7 bases lay between the germline ends. Germline CDR1 DFQATT, CDR2 SNEGSKA (reference sequence). The CDR3 has 12 amino acids. Here the CDR3 DNA reads TGCAGTGCTAGACGGCCGGCAGATACGCAGTATTTT. Translated: CSARRPADTQYF.

This clonotype was found many times. The chain combines TRBV6-6 with TRBJ1-2, with a tentative D call TRBD1 (5 bases). This CDR3 region has 15 residues. The V gene lost 0 bases and the J gene lost 6 bases, with 14 bases spanning the gap. Germline values: CDR1 MNHNY, CDR2 SVGAGI (reference sequence). The CDR3 nucleotides are TGTGCCAGCAGTTACTCGTTTTTGGGGGGGAATGGCTACACCTTC. Its translation is CASSYSFLGGNGYTF.

This clonotype occurred a few times. The CDR3 reads CASARSEGEQFF. The CDR3 DNA follows: TGTGCCTCAGCAAGGAGCGAGGGTGAGCAGTTCTTC. V is TRBV2 and J is TRBJ2-1, with TRBD2 as a possible D gene (5 bases). The CDR3 extends over 12 amino acids. Germline CDR1 and CDR2: SNHLY and FYNNEI. V lost 11 bases and J 9 bases, leaving 17 bases between the germline ends.

In its sample, this clonotype was seen a few times. This chain uses TRBV6-1 with TRBJ1-3; D perhaps matches TRBD1 (6 bases). V shed 0 bases and J shed 3 bases, with 9 bases lying between them. The CDR3 is made up of 15 amino acids. From germline, CDR1 is MNHNS and CDR2 SASEGT. CDR3 in amino acids: CASSEAARGGNTIYF. The CDR3 coding sequence is TGTGCCAGCAGTGAAGCGGCCAGGGGTGGAAACACCATATATTTT.

There are a few counts of this clonotype. The chain uses TRBV7-9 and TRBJ1-1; D is unclear. With 2 bases removed from V and 2 bases from J, the gap between germline ends came to 9 bases. This CDR3 comprises 14 residues. The germline CDR1 and CDR2 sequences are SEHNR and FQNEAQ (reference sequence). CDR3 region: CASSLSLTNTEAFF. The CDR3 DNA follows: TGTGCCAGCAGCTTAAGTTTGACAAACACTGAAGCTTTCTTT.

This clonotype was observed a few times. The V gene is TRBV20-1, the J gene TRBJ2-3; no definite D call. Per germline, CDR1 DFQATT and CDR2 SNEGSKA (reference sequence). The ends were cut back, 5 bases at V and 4 bases at J, with 13 bases in the middle. This CDR3 contains 13 residues. CDR3 residues: CSARHPAADTQYF. The CDR3 bases are TGCAGTGCTCGCCATCCTGCGGCAGATACGCAGTATTTT.

This clonotype was seen at least ten times. The chain joins TRBV29-1 to TRBJ2-5, with unresolved D. V lost 7 bases and J 5 bases, leaving 8 bases between the germline ends. Germline V gene lookup returns CDR1 SQVTM and CDR2 ANQGSEA. The CDR3 runs to 10 residues. The CDR3 DNA is TGCAGCGGGGCCGGGGAGACCCAGTACTTC. Protein product: CSGAGETQYF.

In its sample, this clonotype was seen many times. CDR3 sequence (DNA): TGTGCCACCAGGCGACAGGGAAACACTGAAGCTTTCTTT. Translated: CATRRQGNTEAFF. The chain links TRBV24-1 to TRBJ1-1; 7 bases map to TRBD1. CDR3 length: 13 residues. Per germline, CDR1 KGHDR and CDR2 SFDVKD. V lost 7 bases, J lost 2 bases, and 3 bases stayed unmatched.

About this clonotype itself: This may stem from a read error, because a much larger clone lies one nucleotide away. The genes are TRBV20-1 and TRBJ1-2; D call uncertain. The CDR3 extends over 16 amino acids. Germline CDR1 and CDR2: DFQATT and SNEGSKA (reference sequence). V was clipped by 1 base and J by 2 bases, with 17 bases between them. The CDR3 DNA follows: TGCAGTGCTAGAGGGACCGGCAGTGGGGTAAACTATGGCTACACCTTC. The encoded protein is CSARGTGSGVNYGYTF.

The chain has TRBV24-1 and TRBJ2-7, with no clear D. Looked up from germline, CDR1 is KGHDR and CDR2 is SFDVKD. The V and J ends lost 4 bases and 4 bases respectively, with 16 bases between them. This CDR3 comprises 15 residues. The CDR3: CATSDTGPRRYEQYF. CDR3 nucleotide sequence: TGTGCCACCAGTGACACGGGCCCGAGGAGATACGAGCAGTACTTC.

This clonotype has a count of ten or more. The CDR3 nucleotides are TGTGCCGTGAGGTCCTACAATGAGCAGTTCTTC. This encodes CAVRSYNEQFF. The V call is TRBV6-1, the J call TRBJ2-1; D unresolved. Germline V lookup: CDR1 MNHNS, CDR2 SASEGT. V shed 11 bases and J shed 1 base, with 6 bases lying between them. The CDR3 length is 11 residues.

The sample holds a few counts of this clonotype. The genes are TRBV2 and TRBJ1-5; no reliable D call. Germline CDR1 and CDR2: SNHLY and FYNNEI. The CDR3 spans 15 residues. Trimming stripped 3 bases from V and 6 bases from J, with 15 bases between. The CDR3 sequence is CASSEGQTLAQPQHF. CDR3 bases: TGTGCCAGCAGTGAGGGTCAAACACTAGCTCAGCCCCAGCATTTT.

This clonotype appeared many times. V usage is TRBV30 and J usage is TRBJ2-1; no definite D call. Germline CDR1 reads GTSNPN; CDR2 reads SVGIG (reference sequence). V lost 4 bases and J 5 bases, leaving 12 bases between the germline ends. CDR3 length: 13 residues. The CDR3, as DNA: TGTGCCTGGAATGGTTATGCTAACAATGAGCAGTTCTTC. Protein sequence: CAWNGYANNEQFF.

This clonotype was counted ten times or more. This chain joins TRBV5-1 and TRBJ1-2; unclear D gene. This CDR3 has 14 amino acids. CDR1 is SGHRS and CDR2 is YFSETQ in the germline V gene. Trimming removed 0 bases from V and 2 bases from J, with 8 bases in between. CDR3 coding DNA: TGCGCCAGCAGCTTGGCCCCGCTGAACTATGGCTACACCTTC. It yields the protein CASSLAPLNYGYTF.